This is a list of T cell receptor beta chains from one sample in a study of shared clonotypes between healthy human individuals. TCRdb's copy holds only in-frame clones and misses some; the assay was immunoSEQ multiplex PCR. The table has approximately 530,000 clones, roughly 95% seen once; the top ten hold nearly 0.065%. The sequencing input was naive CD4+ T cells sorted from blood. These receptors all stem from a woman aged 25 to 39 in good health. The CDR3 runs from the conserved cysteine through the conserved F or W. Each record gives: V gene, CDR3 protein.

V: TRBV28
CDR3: CASSKGATSYGYTF

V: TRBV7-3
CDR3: CASSFLGISYEQYF

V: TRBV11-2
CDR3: CASSYSGAASSYNEQFF

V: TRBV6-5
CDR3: CASSYSGGGSYEQYF

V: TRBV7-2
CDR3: CASSLSGTYEQYF

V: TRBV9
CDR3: CASSVSGGTGTDTQYF

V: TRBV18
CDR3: CASSPLRQGSAYEQYF

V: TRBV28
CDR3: CASSPPLYF

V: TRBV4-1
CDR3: CASSQDHRVTSGIYEQYF

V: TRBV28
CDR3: CASYHSGANVLTF

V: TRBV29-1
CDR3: CSVERRLLLHRGNTEAFF

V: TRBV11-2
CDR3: CASSLDRADEQYF

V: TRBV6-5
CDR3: CASGRDNEKLFF

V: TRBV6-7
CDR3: CASSPRGPSGRPTSYNEQFF

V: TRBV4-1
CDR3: CASSQEPSTGSNYGGYTF

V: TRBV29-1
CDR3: CSANLGTSGREQFF

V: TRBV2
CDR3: CASSGSRANTEAFF

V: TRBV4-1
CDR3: CASSWDREQETQYF

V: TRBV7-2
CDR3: CASSLGGTGINSQPQHF

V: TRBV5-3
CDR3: CARSSFLSSYNEQFF

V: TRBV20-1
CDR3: CSARQAEAFF

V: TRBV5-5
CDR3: CASSFQEKGEQYF

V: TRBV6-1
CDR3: CASSGGTANTGELFF

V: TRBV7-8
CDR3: CASSSLAGLAPYEQYF

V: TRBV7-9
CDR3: CASSKTGGIETQYF

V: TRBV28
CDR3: CASSLSGTGGPGYTF

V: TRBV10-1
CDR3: CASSEWWGLGYTF

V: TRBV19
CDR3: CASSTYLTDTQYF

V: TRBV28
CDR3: CASSLATGTSTDTQYF

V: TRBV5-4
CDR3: CASTLGGFLRTGELFF

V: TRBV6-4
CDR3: CASSVTSGRYNEQFF

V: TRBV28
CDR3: CASSSGGRSSYEQYF

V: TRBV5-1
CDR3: CASAVRGAYEQYF

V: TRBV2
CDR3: CASSGGAKQYF

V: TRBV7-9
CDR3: CACGTGQGNQPQHF

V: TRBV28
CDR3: CASSAGGEAEEKLFF

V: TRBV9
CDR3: CASSSSGSPYNEQFF

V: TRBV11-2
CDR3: CASSPPAGADTQYF

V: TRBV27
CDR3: CASSLTPGLADYEQYF

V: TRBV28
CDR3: CASSLWSGIAYNEQFF

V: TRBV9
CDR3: CASSVALAGGGYEQYF

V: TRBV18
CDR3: CASSSGNGNQPQHF

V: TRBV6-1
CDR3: CASSEFLAGNTGELFF

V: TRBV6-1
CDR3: CASSEPLGPGDTQYF

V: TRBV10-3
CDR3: CAISDRGRNEQFF

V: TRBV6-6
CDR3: CASSPSGSRYEQFF

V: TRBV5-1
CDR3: CASSLNSLAGTGEQYF

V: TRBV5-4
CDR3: CASSLSGLAGGYEQYF